This T cell receptor beta chain originates from a study of patients and donors after allogeneic stem cell transplantation. Trimming at V came to 6 bases and at J to 8 bases, leaving 7 bases not matched to a gene. From germline, CDR1 is LGHNT and CDR2 FRNRAP. The CDR3 spans 15 residues. Each CDR3 protein gets one entry after TCRdb re-called the RT-PCR reads with MiXCR. The repertoire has over 400,000 distinct CDR3 sequences, under 20% of them found once; the top ten carry less than 9.5%. The V call is TRBV12-5, the J call TRBJ2-1, with 13 bases aligning to TRBD2. Sequencing was done on a sample of blood, either unsorted or a sorted T cell fraction (not recorded which). This TCR was recovered from a human donor who was either an allogeneic HSCT recipient or a stem cell or donor lymphocyte infusion donor (not recorded which). It is not recorded whose cells these are; they may come from a transplant donor. The CDR3, as DNA: TGTGCTAGTGGCCCAGGGACTAGCGGGAAGGATGAGCAGTTCTTC. Protein: CASGPGTSGKDEQFF.